This TCR beta chain was captured by sequencing in a study of Graves' ophthalmopathy and Graves' hyperthyroidism. Per germline, CDR1 MNHEY and CDR2 SVGEGT. The ends were cut back, 0 bases at V and 6 bases at J, with 8 bases in the middle. The CDR3 has 14 residues. Findings of the study overall: In separating ophthalmopathy from stable hyperthyroidism, a 13-signature model achieved around 85% sensitivity and about 80% specificity. The model's ophthalmopathy progression predictions had around 67% sensitivity and 72.22% specificity.

For repertoire sequencing, the TCR beta CDR3 regions were amplified from RNA transcripts. Scientists carried out first-round RT-PCR using HTBI primers and then a second-round multiplex PCR. A single record per CDR3 protein comes from TCRdb applying MiXCR to the multiplex PCR reads. In the table there are roughly 300,000 distinct CDR3 sequences, about a sixth of which are singletons. In its sample, this clonotype was seen many times. The target antigen is unknown. Material for sequencing was peripheral blood. This TCR derives from an adult man with Graves' ophthalmopathy. This chain uses TRBV6-2 or TRBV6-3 with TRBJ2-2; tentative D call: TRBD2 (7 bases). The DNA of the CDR3 is TGTGCCAGCAGTTACTCCGGGGGGCCCGGGGAGCTGTTTTTT. Its protein product is CASSYSGGPGELFF.